The rows below give T cell receptor beta chains drawn from one sample of a study of T cells in Graves' hyperthyroidism and ophthalmopathy. In TCRdb, the multiplex PCR reads were re-called with MiXCR into one record per CDR3 protein. Of roughly 240,000 distinct CDR3 sequences in the sample, about 25% were seen once. The sequencing sample was made of blood. These receptors all stem from a woman between 40 and 50 years old with Graves' ophthalmopathy. Each CDR3 is given with its conserved first and last residue. The D gene is left open where the match is weak. Expanded clones get a size class; other rows say once, few or many, or leave the size out.

J gene	D gene	clone size	V gene	CDR3 protein	CDR3 DNA
TRBJ2-7	TRBD2	many	TRBV20-1	CSALLAGGWEQYF	TGCAGTGCTCTACTAGCGGGAGGTTGGGAGCAGTACTTC
TRBJ1-5	TRBD1	-	TRBV6-2/TRBV6-3	CASSPGTGALYSNQPQHF	TGTGCCAGCAGCCCCGGGACAGGGGCCTTGTATAGCAATCAGCCCCAGCATTTT
TRBJ1-6	-	many	TRBV6-1	CASSGGSSYNSPLHF	TGTGCCAGCAGTGGAGGGAGCTCCTATAATTCACCCCTCCACTTT
TRBJ1-3	-	many	TRBV20-1	CSAREYQDSGNTIYF	TGCAGTGCTAGAGAGTACCAGGACTCTGGAAACACCATATATTTT
TRBJ1-1	-	many	TRBV12-3/TRBV12-4	CASSFTLNTEAFF	TGTGCCAGCTCCTTCACCTTGAACACTGAAGCTTTCTTT
TRBJ2-2	-	few	TRBV5-1	CASSLLVDSNTGELFF	TGCGCCAGCAGCTTGCTGGTCGACTCGAACACCGGGGAGCTGTTTTTT
TRBJ2-2	TRBD1	many	TRBV7-2	CASSPGTETGELFF	TGTGCCAGCAGTCCCGGGACAGAAACCGGGGAGCTGTTTTTT
TRBJ2-2	TRBD2	many	TRBV12-3/TRBV12-4	CASSPSSGSLFGELFF	TGTGCCAGCAGTCCTTCTAGCGGGAGTCTGTTCGGGGAGCTGTTTTTT
TRBJ2-7	-	many	TRBV4-1	CASSQLTGLLSYEQYF	TGCGCCAGCAGCCAATTGACGGGACTGCTCTCCTACGAGCAGTACTTC
TRBJ1-5	-	many	TRBV6-5	CASRREWNQPQHF	TGTGCCAGCAGGAGAGAGTGGAATCAGCCCCAGCATTTT
TRBJ1-6	-	many	TRBV20-1	CSARQGYNSPLHF	TGCAGTGCTAGACAGGGATATAATTCACCCCTCCACTTT
TRBJ1-1	TRBD1	many	TRBV6-5	CASRDRGRTEAFF	TGTGCCAGCCGGGACAGGGGGCGCACTGAAGCTTTCTTT
TRBJ2-7	-	many	TRBV6-5	CASSPVGGSSYEQYF	TGTGCCAGCAGTCCCGTGGGAGGCAGCTCCTACGAGCAGTACTTC
TRBJ2-5	-	many	TRBV7-2	CASSLSVQTQYF	TGTGCCAGCAGCTTATCAGTCCAGACCCAGTACTTC
TRBJ1-1	-	many	TRBV11-2	CASSLWANTEAFF	TGTGCCAGCAGCTTATGGGCGAACACTGAAGCTTTCTTT
TRBJ1-1	-	once	TRBV3-1	CASSLPHREAFF	TGTGCCAGCAGCCTCCCTCACAGGGAAGCTTTCTTT
TRBJ2-5	-	-	TRBV11-2	CASRGPTQETQYF	TGTGCCAGCCGTGGTCCGACGCAAGAGACCCAGTACTTC
TRBJ1-2	-	many	TRBV28	CASSLDPRQGGGGYTF	TGTGCCAGCAGTTTAGACCCTCGGCAGGGAGGTGGTGGCTACACCTTC
TRBJ2-2	-	many	TRBV7-2	CAKSGTPDTGELFF	TGTGCCAAATCCGGGACACCTGACACCGGGGAGCTGTTTTTT
TRBJ2-4	TRBD2	-	TRBV27	CASRLAGGGDIQYF	TGTGCCAGCAGACTAGCGGGAGGCGGGGACATTCAGTACTTC
TRBJ1-1	-	many	TRBV9	CASSVNPNLNTEAFF	TGTGCCAGCAGCGTAAACCCAAATTTGAACACTGAAGCTTTCTTT
TRBJ2-2	-	many	TRBV6-4	CASSDSTATGELFF	TGTGCCAGCAGTGACTCGACGGCCACCGGGGAGCTGTTTTTT
TRBJ2-7	-	many	TRBV20-1	CSARNAREGVSYEQYF	TGCAGTGCTCGCAACGCAAGGGAGGGGGTTTCCTACGAGCAGTACTTC
TRBJ2-5	TRBD2	many	TRBV29-1	CSVDVTSGKETQYF	TGCAGCGTTGATGTTACTAGCGGGAAAGAGACCCAGTACTTC
TRBJ2-2	TRBD2	many	TRBV5-1	CASSSGLAGGPSSNTGELFF	TGCGCCAGCAGCTCGGGACTAGCGGGAGGGCCTTCTTCGAACACCGGGGAGCTGTTTTTT
TRBJ2-7	TRBD2	many	TRBV2	CANETSGTYEQYF	TGTGCCAACGAGACTAGCGGCACCTACGAGCAGTACTTC
TRBJ2-5	-	many	TRBV20-1	CSAGSRWDEETQYF	TGCAGTGCCGGGTCGCGGTGGGATGAAGAGACCCAGTACTTC
TRBJ1-1	-	few	TRBV6-1	CASRVGQKSMNTEAFF	TGTGCCAGCAGGGTCGGGCAGAAAAGCATGAACACTGAAGCTTTCTTT
TRBJ2-7	-	-	TRBV12-3/TRBV12-4	CASSPQGEGTSEQYF	TGTGCCAGCAGTCCCCAGGGGGAGGGTACGTCCGAGCAGTACTTC
TRBJ2-7	TRBD2	many	TRBV12-3/TRBV12-4	CASSSSGRSNSYEQYF	TGTGCCAGCAGTAGTAGCGGGAGGTCCAACTCCTACGAGCAGTACTTC
TRBJ1-1	TRBD1	-	TRBV12-3/TRBV12-4	CASSLGQGAQNTEAFF	TGTGCCAGCAGCCTAGGGCAGGGGGCGCAGAACACTGAAGCTTTCTTT
TRBJ2-7	-	-	TRBV6-1	CAARRALNEQYF	TGTGCCGCCCGCAGGGCCTTGAACGAGCAGTACTTC
TRBJ2-2	-	-	TRBV10-3	CVISSSLNTGELFF	TGTGTCATCAGTAGCTCGCTTAACACCGGGGAGCTGTTTTTT
TRBJ1-2	-	many	TRBV19	CASSSSLNYGYTF	TGTGCCAGTAGTAGCTCACTTAACTATGGCTACACCTTC
TRBJ1-5	-	-	TRBV7-2	CASSLAPGGLGFSNQPQHF	TGTGCCAGCAGCTTAGCTCCGGGAGGCCTAGGGTTTAGCAATCAGCCCCAGCATTTT
TRBJ1-5	-	-	TRBV12-3/TRBV12-4	CASSPAFGMPQHF	TGTGCCAGCAGCCCTGCGTTCGGGATGCCCCAGCATTTT
TRBJ2-7	TRBD2	many	TRBV11-2	CASSQTSAEQYF	TGTGCCAGCAGCCAAACTAGCGCCGAGCAGTACTTC
TRBJ1-2	TRBD1	-	TRBV29-1	CSVEVAGQGHRANYGYTF	TGCAGCGTTGAAGTTGCTGGACAGGGCCACCGAGCTAACTATGGCTACACCTTC
TRBJ2-2	TRBD2	few	TRBV12-3/TRBV12-4	CASSFQGGAGELFF	TGTGCCAGCAGTTTTCAGGGAGGGGCCGGGGAGCTGTTTTTT
TRBJ1-5	-	many	TRBV30	CAWTPGPPGQPQHF	TGTGCCTGGACCCCGGGACCGCCCGGTCAGCCCCAGCATTTT
TRBJ2-7	TRBD1	many	TRBV28	CASSARDRGYEQYF	TGTGCCAGCAGTGCGCGGGACAGGGGCTACGAGCAGTACTTC
TRBJ1-1	TRBD1	many	TRBV11-2	CASSATGATEAFF	TGTGCCAGCAGCGCCACAGGGGCCACTGAAGCTTTCTTT
TRBJ2-2	-	-	TRBV6-2/TRBV6-3	CASNDFNTGELFF	TGTGCCAGCAATGACTTTAACACCGGGGAGCTGTTTTTT
TRBJ1-6	-	many	TRBV28	CASSLRGQGGLSYNSPLHF	TGTGCCAGCAGTTTACGCGGACAAGGAGGTCTCTCCTATAATTCACCCCTCCACTTT
TRBJ2-2	TRBD2	-	TRBV4-1	CASSRTSAGGELFF	TGCGCCAGCAGCCGGACTAGTGCGGGCGGGGAGCTGTTTTTT
TRBJ2-7	-	many	TRBV28	CASNPTGDPSSYEQYF	TGTGCCAGCAACCCGACTGGCGACCCTAGCTCCTACGAGCAGTACTTC
TRBJ2-7	-	many	TRBV27	CASSPQVGREQYF	TGTGCCAGCAGTCCCCAGGTGGGTCGCGAGCAGTACTTC
TRBJ2-1	-	many	TRBV6-5	CASSYSPGVEQFF	TGTGCCAGCAGTTACTCGCCAGGGGTTGAGCAGTTCTTC
TRBJ2-3	-	many	TRBV12-3/TRBV12-4	CASSRGTTDTQYF	TGTGCCAGCAGCAGGGGAACCACAGATACGCAGTATTTT
TRBJ2-1	TRBD1	many	TRBV9	CASSVVGGTGGNEQFF	TGTGCCAGCAGCGTAGTCGGGGGGACAGGGGGAAATGAGCAGTTCTTC
TRBJ1-2	-	many	TRBV27	CASSSAVDYGYTF	TGTGCCAGCAGTTCAGCTGTGGACTATGGCTACACCTTC
TRBJ1-1	-	many	TRBV28	CASAKQRTEAFF	TGTGCCAGCGCGAAGCAGCGCACTGAAGCTTTCTTT
TRBJ2-3	-	many	TRBV12-3/TRBV12-4	CASSLVGPTDTQYF	TGTGCCAGCAGTTTAGTGGGGCCCACAGATACGCAGTATTTT
TRBJ2-7	TRBD2	many	TRBV20-1	CSAKEVTSGSYEQYF	TGCAGTGCTAAAGAGGTGACTAGCGGCTCCTACGAGCAGTACTTC
TRBJ2-7	-	many	TRBV29-1	CSVEIGTYEQYF	TGCAGCGTTGAAATAGGGACCTACGAGCAGTACTTC
TRBJ1-5	TRBD1	many	TRBV3-1	CASSRTGGSNQPQHF	TGTGCCAGCAGCCGAACAGGGGGTAGCAATCAGCCCCAGCATTTT
TRBJ1-1	-	many	TRBV20-1	CSARGSRGAEAFF	TGCAGTGCTAGAGGTTCCAGAGGGGCTGAAGCTTTCTTT
TRBJ2-5	-	many	TRBV7-8	CASSLLGGETQYF	TGTGCCAGCAGCTTATTGGGCGGAGAGACCCAGTACTTC
TRBJ1-5	-	many	TRBV12-3/TRBV12-4	CASRLTNQPQHF	TGTGCCAGCAGACTAACTAATCAGCCCCAGCATTTT
TRBJ1-1	TRBD1	-	TRBV6-2/TRBV6-3	CASSYPGQGVFYTEAFF	TGTGCCAGCAGTTACCCTGGGCAGGGGGTTTTCTACACTGAAGCTTTCTTT